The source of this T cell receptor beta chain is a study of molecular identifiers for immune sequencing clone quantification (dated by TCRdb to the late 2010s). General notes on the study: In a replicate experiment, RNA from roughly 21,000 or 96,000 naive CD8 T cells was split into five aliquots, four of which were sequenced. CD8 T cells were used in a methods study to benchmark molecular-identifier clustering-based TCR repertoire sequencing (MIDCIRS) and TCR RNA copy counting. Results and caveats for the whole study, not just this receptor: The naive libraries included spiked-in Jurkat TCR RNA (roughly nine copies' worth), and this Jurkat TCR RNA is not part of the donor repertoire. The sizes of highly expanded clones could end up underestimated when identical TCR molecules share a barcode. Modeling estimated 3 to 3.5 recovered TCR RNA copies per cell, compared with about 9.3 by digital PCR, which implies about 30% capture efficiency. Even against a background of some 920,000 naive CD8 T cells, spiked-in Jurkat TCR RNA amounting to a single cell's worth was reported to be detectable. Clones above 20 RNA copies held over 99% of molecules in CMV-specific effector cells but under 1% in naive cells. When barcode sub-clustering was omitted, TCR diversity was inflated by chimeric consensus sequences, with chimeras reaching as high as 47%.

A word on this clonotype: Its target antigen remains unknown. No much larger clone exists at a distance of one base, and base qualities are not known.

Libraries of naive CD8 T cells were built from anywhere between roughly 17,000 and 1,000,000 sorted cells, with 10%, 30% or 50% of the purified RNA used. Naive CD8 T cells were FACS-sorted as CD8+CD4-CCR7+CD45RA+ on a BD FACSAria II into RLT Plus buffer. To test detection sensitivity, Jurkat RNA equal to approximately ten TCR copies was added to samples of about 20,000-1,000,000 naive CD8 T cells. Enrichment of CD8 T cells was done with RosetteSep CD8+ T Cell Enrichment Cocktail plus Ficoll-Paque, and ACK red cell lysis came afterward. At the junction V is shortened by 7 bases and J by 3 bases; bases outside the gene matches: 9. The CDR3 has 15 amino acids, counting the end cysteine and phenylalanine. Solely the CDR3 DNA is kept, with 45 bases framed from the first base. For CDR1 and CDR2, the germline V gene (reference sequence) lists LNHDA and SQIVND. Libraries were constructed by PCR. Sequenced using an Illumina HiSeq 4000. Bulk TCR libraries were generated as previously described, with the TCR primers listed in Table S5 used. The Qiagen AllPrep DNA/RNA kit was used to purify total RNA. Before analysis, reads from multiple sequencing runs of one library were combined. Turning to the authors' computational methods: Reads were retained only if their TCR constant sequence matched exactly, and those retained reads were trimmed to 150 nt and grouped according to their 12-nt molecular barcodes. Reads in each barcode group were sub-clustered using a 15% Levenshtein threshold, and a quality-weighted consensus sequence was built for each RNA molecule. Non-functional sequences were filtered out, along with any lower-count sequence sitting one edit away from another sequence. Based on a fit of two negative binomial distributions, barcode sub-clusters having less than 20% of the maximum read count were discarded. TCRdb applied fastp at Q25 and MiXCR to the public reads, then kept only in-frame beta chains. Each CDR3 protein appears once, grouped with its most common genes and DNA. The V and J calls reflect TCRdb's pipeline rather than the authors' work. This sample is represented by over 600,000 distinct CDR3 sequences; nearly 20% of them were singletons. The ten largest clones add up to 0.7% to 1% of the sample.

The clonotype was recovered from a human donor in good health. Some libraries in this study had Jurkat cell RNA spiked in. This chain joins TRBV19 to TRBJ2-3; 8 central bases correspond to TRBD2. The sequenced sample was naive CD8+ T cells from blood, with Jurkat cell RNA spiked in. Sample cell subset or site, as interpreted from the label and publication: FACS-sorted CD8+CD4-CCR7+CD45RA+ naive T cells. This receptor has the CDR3 CASTPGTRATDTQYF. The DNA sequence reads TGTGCCAGTACCCCAGGGACTAGGGCAACAGATACGCAGTATTTT.